This T cell receptor (beta chain) was obtained from a study of blood T cells in healthy people across ages. Findings and limits, study-wide: The long-lived group displayed more naive CD4+ cells, plus higher diversity, than the aged donors did. Estimates of diversity drawn from one million T cells were considered underestimates. Donor CMV status was unknown, possibly confounding expanded clonotype changes.

A second PCR of 7 to 11 cycles used a sample-barcoded 5' primer and a J-beta primer mix. From the 5' RACE reads, TCRdb called clonotypes with MiXCR, one entry per CDR3 protein. This repertoire shows about 1.1 million distinct CDR3 sequences, under 40% found once; its top ten account for roughly 14%. Per the germline V gene, CDR1 is MNHEY and CDR2 is SMNVEV (reference sequence). CDR3 length: 15 residues. A remark on this clonotype: Its antigen is undetermined.

The clonotype was recovered from a man younger than 35 in good health. The chain employs TRBV27 and TRBJ2-4; 8 nucleotides line up with TRBD1. TRBJ2-7 explains the end of the DNA better; the J call may be wrong. Sequences were obtained from blood. CDR3 protein: CASSSGQGRPYEQYF. The CDR3 coding sequence is TGTGCCAGCAGTTCAGGACAGGGCCGCCCCTACGAGCAGTACTTC.